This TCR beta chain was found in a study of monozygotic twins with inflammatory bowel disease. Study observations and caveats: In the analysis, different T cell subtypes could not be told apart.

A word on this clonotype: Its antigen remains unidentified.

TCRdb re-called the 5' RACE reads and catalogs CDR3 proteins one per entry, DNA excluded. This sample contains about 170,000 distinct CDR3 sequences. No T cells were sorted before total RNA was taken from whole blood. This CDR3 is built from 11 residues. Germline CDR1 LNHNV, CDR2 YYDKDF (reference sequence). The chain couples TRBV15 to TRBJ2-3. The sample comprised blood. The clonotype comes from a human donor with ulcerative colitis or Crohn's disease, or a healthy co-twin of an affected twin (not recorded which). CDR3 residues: CATSRSDTQYF. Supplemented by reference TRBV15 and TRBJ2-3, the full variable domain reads DAMVIQNPRYQVTQFGKPVTLSCSQTLNHNVMYWYQQKSSQAPKLLFHYYDKDFNNEADTPDNFQSRRPNTSFCFLDIRSPGLGDTAMYLCATSRSDTQYFGPGTRLTVL.